Presented here are 25 T cell receptor beta chains from one specimen sequenced in a study of PD-1 blockade in mismatch repair-deficient tumors. Libraries were prepared by immunoSEQ multiplex PCR; TCRdb keeps only in-frame clonotypes and omits some of them. The sample lists under 150,000 clones, about 85% seen once, with roughly 14% in the top ten. Specimen: peripheral blood, collected 44 weeks after starting pembrolizumab. Receptor source: an adult with mismatch repair-deficient cancer.

There are a few counts of this clone. The V and J genes are TRBV13 and TRBJ2-2; 8 bases align to TRBD1. With V trimmed by 8 bases and J by 4 bases, 9 bases remained unmatched. This CDR3 region has 15 residues. The germline CDR1 and CDR2 sequences are PRHDT and FYEKMQ (reference sequence). CDR3 loop: CASAYHRGSTGELFF. The CDR3 DNA reads TGTGCCAGCGCCTACCACAGGGGGAGCACCGGGGAGCTGTTTTTT.

This clone was counted between two and nine times. The chain combines TRBV19 with TRBJ2-5; D tentatively fits TRBD1 or TRBD2 (6 bases each). The CDR3 length is 11 residues. V lost 9 bases and J 5 bases, leaving 10 bases between the germline ends. Germline loops: CDR1 LNHDA, CDR2 SQIVND (reference sequence). The CDR3 is CASGGSETQYF. CDR3 in DNA: TGTGCCAGCGGGGGCTCGGAGACCCAGTACTTC.

The rearrangement joins TRBV4-3 to TRBJ1-2; D is unresolved. The CDR3 sequence is 16 residues long. Germline V gene data show CDR1 as LGHNA and CDR2 as YSLEER. V shed 0 bases and J shed 9 bases, with 20 bases lying between them. The CDR3 loop is CASSQDSGGLEMSYTF. CDR3 in DNA: TGCGCCAGCAGCCAAGACTCGGGAGGTTTGGAAATGAGCTACACCTTC.

The rearrangement joins TRBV5-1 to TRBJ2-2, with D unresolved. V shed 4 bases and J shed 4 bases, with 14 bases lying between them. The germline V gene has CDR1 SGHRS and CDR2 YFSETQ. The CDR3 contains 15 residues. CDR3 DNA sequence: TGCGCCAGCAGCGTGGAGAGACCGACCACCGGGGAGCTGTTTTTT. It translates to CASSVERPTTGELFF.

This clone was seen just once. The chain uses TRBV11-2 and TRBJ2-1, with 7 bases lining up with TRBD2. This CDR3 spans 16 amino acids. The V gene end was trimmed by 6 bases and the J gene end by 7 bases; junction bases not matched to a gene: 15. Germline loops: CDR1 SGHAT, CDR2 FQNNGV. This CDR3 reads CASREVRASGQNEQFF. Written as DNA, the CDR3 is TGTGCCAGCAGAGAGGTGAGAGCTAGCGGTCAAAATGAGCAGTTCTTC.

The chain recombines TRBV4-1 with TRBJ2-1; no clear D. CDR3 length equals 15 residues. From germline, CDR1 is MGHRA and CDR2 YSYEKL. The ends were cut back, 2 bases at V and 0 bases at J, with 8 bases in the middle. The DNA for the CDR3 is TGCGCCAGCAGCCAATTTGGGTCCTCCTACAATGAGCAGTTCTTC. It yields the protein CASSQFGSSYNEQFF.

The chain employs TRBV6-1 and TRBJ2-7; 12 positions match TRBD2. V shed 6 bases, J shed 4 bases, and the junction held 7 bases outside the gene matches. This CDR3 has 15 amino acids. Germline V gene lookup returns CDR1 MNHNS and CDR2 SASEGT. The CDR3 reads CASSQRLAGDYEQYF. The CDR3 DNA is TGTGCCAGCAGCCAACGACTAGCGGGAGATTACGAGCAGTACTTC.

The chain joins TRBV18 to TRBJ2-4; the D is unclear. CDR1 KGHSH and CDR2 LQKENI come from the germline V gene. Deletions cut 6 bases from V and 7 bases from J, with 10 bases between. The CDR3 covers 12 residues. For the CDR3, the DNA is TGTGCCAGCTCTATACCTCCTAACATTCAGTACTTC. Amino acid sequence: CASSIPPNIQYF.

The chain employs TRBV30 and TRBJ1-3; D gene unclear. The germline V gene has CDR1 GTSNPN and CDR2 SVGIG (reference sequence). The CDR3 covers 14 residues. Trimming took 1 base from V and 0 from J, leaving 7 bases between them. The CDR3 DNA reads as TGTGCCTGGAGTGCTGGGAGCTCTGGAAACACCATATATTTT. As protein: CAWSAGSSGNTIYF. Full variable domain (remainder filled in from reference TRBV30 and TRBJ1-3): SQTIHQWPATLVQPVGSPLSLECTVEGTSNPNLYWYRQAAGRGLQLLFYSVGIGQISSEVPQNLSASRPQDRQFILSSKKLLLSDSGFYLCAWSAGSSGNTIYFGEGSWLTVV.

This chain uses TRBV10-3 with TRBJ2-7, with 12 bases lining up with TRBD2. Trimming at V came to 3 bases and at J to 3 bases, leaving 3 bases not matched to a gene. The germline V gene encodes CDR1 ENHRY and CDR2 SYGVKD. CDR3 size: 15 residues. The CDR3 coding sequence is TGTGCCATCAGTGACCTAGCGGGAGGGATCTACGAGCAGTACTTC. Protein sequence: CAISDLAGGIYEQYF.

This clone has just one count. This sequence joins TRBV28 and TRBJ2-1; 9 positions match TRBD2. Germline V gene sequence: CDR1 MDHEN, CDR2 SYDVKM. The V and J ends lost 5 bases and 4 bases, in that order; junction bases with no gene match: 9. The CDR3 totals 16 residues. DNA for the CDR3: TGTGCCAGCAGTCTCTTTTTAGCGGGAGTTTACAATGAGCAGTTCTTC. This translates into CASSLFLAGVYNEQFF.

The chain is built from TRBV5-1 and TRBJ2-7; 9 bases are a match to TRBD2. V was clipped by 2 bases and J by 2 bases; unmatched bases: 11. The CDR3 loop spans 17 amino acids. The germline CDR1 and CDR2 sequences are SGHRS and YFSETQ. DNA of the CDR3: TGCGCCAGCAGCTTATGGCTAGCGGGGATTACAACCTACGAGCAGTACTTC. Translating gives CASSLWLAGITTYEQYF.

This rearrangement joins TRBV28 to TRBJ2-3; 7 bases match TRBD2. Germline CDR1 MDHEN, CDR2 SYDVKM. The ends lost 1 base at V and 3 bases at J; junction bases unmatched: 10. The length of the CDR3 is 17 residues. The DNA for the CDR3 is TGTGCCAGCAGTTTATCCAGCGGGATTATTCGGACAGATACGCAGTATTTT. Protein product: CASSLSSGIIRTDTQYF.

This chain links TRBV11-3 with TRBJ1-3; the D gene is possibly TRBD1 (5 bases). Germline lookup yields CDR1 SGHNT and CDR2 YENEEA. The CDR3 has 14 amino acids. The V and J ends lost 5 bases and 0 bases respectively, with 8 bases between them. The CDR3 loop reads CASSHGGSGNTIYF. The CDR3 nucleotides read TGTGCCAGCAGCCATGGGGGCTCTGGAAACACCATATATTTT.

There are a few counts of this clone. The chain recombines TRBV7-2 with TRBJ1-5; D not certain. The germline V gene has CDR1 SGHTA and CDR2 FQGNSA. The CDR3 contains 12 residues. Trimming took 1 base from V and 6 from J, leaving 4 bases between them. As DNA, the CDR3 is TGTGCCAGCAGCTTAGTGGGTCAGCCCCAGCATTTT. Translated, it gives CASSLVGQPQHF.

This clone was seen a single time. J is TRBJ2-1 and V is TRBV5-6, with TRBD1 identical over 8 bases. The CDR3 extends over 16 amino acids. J gave up 4 bases and V 3 bases, and 9 bases lay outside the gene matches. In germline, CDR1 is SGHDT, CDR2 YYEEEE. The CDR3 sequence: CASSWDETGEYNEQFF. The CDR3 DNA sequence: TGTGCCAGCAGCTGGGACGAGACAGGGGAGTACAATGAGCAGTTCTTC.

J is TRBJ2-7 and V is TRBV29-1; 10 bases are shared with TRBD1. From germline, CDR1 is SQVTM and CDR2 ANQGSEA. The CDR3 contains 17 residues. With 4 bases clipped from V and 4 bases from J, the junction kept 16 bases outside the gene matches. The CDR3 DNA reads as TGCAGCGTTGTTTCGGGCCGCGTCGACAGGGGGCGTTACGAGCAGTACTTC. Translated: CSVVSGRVDRGRYEQYF.

This rearrangement joins TRBV27 to TRBJ2-1, with TRBD2 matching 13 bases. CDR1 is MNHEY, CDR2 SMNVEV, per germline (reference sequence). V dropped 5 bases and J dropped 1; count of bases not matched to a gene: 5. This CDR3 has 17 residues. The CDR3 nucleotides read TGTGCCAGCAGTGCAGGACTAGCGGGAGTATCCTACAATGAGCAGTTCTTC. Protein: CASSAGLAGVSYNEQFF.

The chain couples TRBV7-9 to TRBJ2-7; possible D gene TRBD1, 6 bases. V was clipped by 0 bases and J by 2 bases, with 11 bases between them. The CDR3 runs 15 residues. Per the germline V gene, CDR1 is SEHNR and CDR2 is FQNEAQ (reference sequence). CDR3 nucleotides: TGTGCCAGCAGCTTAGCCCGACAGGAAACCTACGAGCAGTACTTC. Translation: CASSLARQETYEQYF.

This clone was counted once. V gene TRBV29-1 combines with J gene TRBJ2-7, with D tentatively TRBD2 (6 bases). Germline V gene sequence: CDR1 SQVTM, CDR2 ANQGSEA. V was shortened by 5 bases and J by 3 bases, with 20 bases between the two germline ends. The length of the CDR3 is 15 residues. CDR3 sequence reads: CSVTSWGGFDYEQYF. CDR3 DNA: TGCAGCGTTACTAGCTGGGGAGGTTTTGACTACGAGCAGTACTTC.

This sequence joins TRBV6-5 and TRBJ2-3; D is unclear. Germline V lookup: CDR1 MNHEY, CDR2 SVGAGI. V gave up 7 bases and J gave up 0 bases, with 14 bases separating them. The CDR3 contains 15 residues. CDR3 nucleotides: TGTGCCAGCACCCACGGGCTCACTAGCACAGATACGCAGTATTTT. It is translated as CASTHGLTSTDTQYF.

The rearrangement links TRBV19 to TRBJ2-1, with D unclear. The V gene lost 2 bases and the J gene lost 7 bases, with 15 bases spanning the gap. Germline V lookup: CDR1 LNHDA, CDR2 SQIVND (reference sequence). CDR3 length: 15 residues. Written as DNA, the CDR3 is TGTGCCAGTAGTATAAGGCCAGTCAAGTGGAATGAGCAGTTCTTC. Translated, it gives CASSIRPVKWNEQFF.

The chain carries TRBV19 and TRBJ2-3, with D unresolved. The CDR3 is 14 amino acids. The germline gives CDR1 LNHDA, CDR2 SQIVND (reference sequence). V dropped 8 bases and J dropped 0 bases, with 12 bases sitting between them. CDR3 nucleotide sequence: TGTGCCAGTTCCCCAACAGCTAGCACAGATACGCAGTATTTT. Translating it yields CASSPTASTDTQYF.

The rearrangement joins TRBV28 to TRBJ2-7, with TRBD1 matching 8 bases. The germline gives CDR1 MDHEN, CDR2 SYDVKM. The CDR3 consists of 14 residues. V gave up 5 bases and J gave up 2 bases; unmatched junction bases: 5. The CDR3 spells CASSLDRVAYEQYF. DNA for the CDR3: TGTGCCAGCAGTCTGGACAGGGTTGCCTACGAGCAGTACTTC.

V usage is TRBV5-1 and J usage is TRBJ1-4, with D perhaps matching TRBD1 (5 bases). V was shortened by 5 bases and J by 5 bases, with 16 bases between the two germline ends. CDR1 SGHRS and CDR2 YFSETQ come from the germline V gene. The CDR3 sequence is 15 residues long. The CDR3 protein is CASRPSQDGNEKLFF. DNA for the CDR3: TGCGCCAGCAGACCGTCACAGGACGGGAATGAAAAACTGTTTTTT.